The subject of this entry is one T cell receptor (beta chain). TCRdb's table, derived via immunoSEQ multiplex PCR, lists solely in-frame clones and lacks some. The data contain 200,000 to 250,000 clones, around nine tenths of them singletons. Trimming took off 3 bases at V and 4 bases at J, with 16 bases between the two ends. Germline CDR1 ENHRY, CDR2 SYGVKD. The CDR3 covers 16 residues. These data originate in a study of blood T cell repertoires in COVID-19. Cohort placement rested on clinical history that participants reported themselves. The clonotype originates from a woman aged 25 to 39 who had been exposed to COVID-19. Material for sequencing was PBMCs or T cells enriched from blood (not recorded which). This rearrangement joins TRBV10-3 to TRBJ1-5; D not certain. CDR3: CAISDPRRGDNQPQHF. CDR3 in DNA: TGTGCCATCAGTGACCCTCGGAGAGGCGATAATCAGCCCCAGCATTTT.